These T cell receptor beta chains were read from a single sample in a study of CXCR3-negative and CXCR3-positive naive CD8 T cells. TCRdb re-analyzed the 5' RACE reads; it lists each CDR3 protein once, without DNA. Here the sample table reports 140,000 to 150,000 distinct CDR3 sequences. The sequencing input was naive CXCR3+ CD8+ T cells from blood. These receptors all stem from a human donor in good health. Some clones in this sample may be carry-over from other donors' samples. Both conserved end residues are part of each CDR3.

V gene	CDR3 length	J gene	CDR3 protein
TRBV10-3	16	TRBJ2-7	CAISELGTETSYEQYF
TRBV25-1	13	TRBJ2-7	CASSGQGSYEQYF
TRBV4-3	16	TRBJ2-1	CASSQLLAGGPGEQFF
TRBV12-3/TRBV12-4	11	TRBJ2-5	CASRFQETQYF
TRBV5-1	11	TRBJ2-7	CASLTGREQYF
TRBV7-9	13	TRBJ2-7	CASSLPASYEQYF
TRBV7-8	15	TRBJ2-2	CASRPGTGNTGELFF
TRBV9	15	TRBJ2-7	CASSPPSRPSYEQYF
TRBV7-9	17	TRBJ2-5	CASSYSPFRGLQETQYF
TRBV7-2	16	TRBJ1-6	CASSVRDRNYNSPLHF
TRBV4-1	15	TRBJ2-1	CASSQVTCEYNEQFF
TRBV12-2	16	TRBJ2-5	CASRLETSGVQETQYF
TRBV28	15	TRBJ2-1	CASSLWTGEVNEQFF
TRBV15	12	TRBJ2-7	CATRQGSYEQYF
TRBV11-1	13	TRBJ2-7	CASSSDRMYEQYF
TRBV29-1	14	TRBJ2-7	CSVWTSGGAYEQYF
TRBV7-9	14	TRBJ1-6	CASSAGTGDPRLHF
TRBV28	14	TRBJ2-1	CASTRDGSSDEQFF
TRBV29-1	15	TRBJ2-1	CSVENIVGPHNEQFF
TRBV21-1	20	TRBJ1-3	CASSKGSPWTSGSSGNTIYF
TRBV5-5	17	TRBJ2-7	CASSFRVVGRSSYEQYF
TRBV7-9	14	TRBJ1-1	CASSPRTGSTEAFF